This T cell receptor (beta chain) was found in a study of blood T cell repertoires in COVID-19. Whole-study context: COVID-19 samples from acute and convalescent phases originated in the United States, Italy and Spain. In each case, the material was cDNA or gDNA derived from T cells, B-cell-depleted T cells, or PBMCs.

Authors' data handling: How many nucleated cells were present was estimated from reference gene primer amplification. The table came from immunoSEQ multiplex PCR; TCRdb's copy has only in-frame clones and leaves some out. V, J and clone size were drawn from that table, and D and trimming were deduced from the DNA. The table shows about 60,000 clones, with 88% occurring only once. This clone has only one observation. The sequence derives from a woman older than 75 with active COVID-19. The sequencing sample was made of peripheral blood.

CDR3 in amino acids: CASSFSTGMGHEQYF. The CDR3 bases are TGTGCCAGCAGCTTCTCGACAGGGATGGGCCACGAGCAGTACTTC. V and J are TRBV7-9 and TRBJ2-7, with 7 bases that match TRBD1. J was trimmed by 5 bases and V by 3 bases; bases with no gene match: 10. Germline lookup yields CDR1 SEHNR and CDR2 FQNEAQ (reference sequence). The CDR3 runs to 15 residues.